This T cell receptor (beta chain) was recovered during a study of CXCR3-negative and CXCR3-positive naive CD8 T cells. Worth noting for this clonotype: Antigen: not known.

This CDR3 contains 15 residues. CDR1 and CDR2 (germline): SQVTM, ANQGSEA. Study observations and caveats: Naive CXCR3-positive cells had TRB CDR3s more hydrophobic than those of CXCR3-negative naive cells. With respect to TRBV-TRBJ usage, naive CXCR3-negative and CXCR3-positive cells were similar; memory differed. PBMCs showed partially decreased CXCR3 expression after cryopreservation, and most assays used fresh PBMCs.

Every CD8+ subset sample held around 300,000 flow-sorted cells, done in triplicate. A CD45RO-CCR7+CD27+CD95- phenotype identified naive CD8+ T cells. Libraries were UMI-labeled 5' RACE TRB cDNA. Reprocessing the 5' RACE reads, TCRdb reports a single entry for every CDR3 protein and omits DNA. Across 120,000 to 150,000 distinct CDR3 sequences, the top ten clones capture roughly 0.28% of the sample. Sequencing was performed on naive CXCR3+ CD8+ T cells from blood. Subset defined: CD45RO-CCR7+CD27+CD95- naive CD8+ T cells expressing CXCR3 (TNR3+). The receptor was derived from a human donor in good health. Some clones in this sample may be carry-over from other donors' samples. The V and J genes are TRBV29-1 and TRBJ2-7; TCRdb selects TRBD1, and the lack of DNA leaves this call unchecked. CDR3 protein: CSVEEPGLFSYEQYF.